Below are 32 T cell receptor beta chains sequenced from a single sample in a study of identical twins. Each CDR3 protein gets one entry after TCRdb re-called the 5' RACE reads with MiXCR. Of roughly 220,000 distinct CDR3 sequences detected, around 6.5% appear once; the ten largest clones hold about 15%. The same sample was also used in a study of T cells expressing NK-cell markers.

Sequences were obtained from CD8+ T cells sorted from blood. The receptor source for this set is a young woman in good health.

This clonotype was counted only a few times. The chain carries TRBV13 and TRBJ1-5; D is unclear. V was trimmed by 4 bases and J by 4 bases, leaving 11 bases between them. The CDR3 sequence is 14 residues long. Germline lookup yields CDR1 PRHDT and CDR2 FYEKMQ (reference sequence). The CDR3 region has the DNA TGTGCCAGCAGCTCCTTAGGTCTGAATCAGCCCCAGCATTTT. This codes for CASSSLGLNQPQHF.

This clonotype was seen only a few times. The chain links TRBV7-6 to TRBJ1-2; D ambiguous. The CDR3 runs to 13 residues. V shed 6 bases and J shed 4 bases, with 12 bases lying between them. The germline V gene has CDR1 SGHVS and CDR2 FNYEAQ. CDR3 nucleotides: TGTGCCAGCAGTCGGACCCCGAGCTATGGCTACACCTTC. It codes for CASSRTPSYGYTF.

CDR3 residues: CASSQLAGNEQFF. CDR3 sequence (DNA): TGTGCCAGCAGTCAGCTAGCGGGCAATGAGCAGTTCTTC. The V and J genes are TRBV12-3 or TRBV12-4 and TRBJ2-1; TRBD2 agrees at 8 bases. The CDR3 covers 13 residues. The ends lost 5 bases at V and 6 bases at J; junction bases unmatched: 3.

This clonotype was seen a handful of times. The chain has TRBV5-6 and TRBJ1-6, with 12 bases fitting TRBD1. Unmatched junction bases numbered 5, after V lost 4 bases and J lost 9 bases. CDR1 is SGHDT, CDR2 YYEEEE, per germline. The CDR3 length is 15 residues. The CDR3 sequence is CASSAGTGGSSPLHF. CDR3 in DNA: TGTGCCAGCAGCGCCGGGACAGGGGGCAGTTCACCCCTCCACTTT.

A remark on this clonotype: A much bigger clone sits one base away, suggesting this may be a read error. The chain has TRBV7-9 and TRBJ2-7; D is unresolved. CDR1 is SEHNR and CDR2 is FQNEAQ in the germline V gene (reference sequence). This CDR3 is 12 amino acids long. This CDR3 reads CAGSLREREQYF. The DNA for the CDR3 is TGTGCCGGCAGCTTAAGAGAACGGGAGCAGTACTTC.

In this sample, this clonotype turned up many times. The DNA of the CDR3 is TGTGCCAGCAGCCGATCCACAGATACGCAGTATTTT. Protein sequence: CASSRSTDTQYF. The chain joins TRBV7-9 to TRBJ2-3, with no clear D. The germline gives CDR1 SEHNR, CDR2 FQNEAQ (reference sequence). CDR3 length equals 12 residues. The V gene lost 5 bases and the J gene lost 2 bases, with 5 bases spanning the gap.

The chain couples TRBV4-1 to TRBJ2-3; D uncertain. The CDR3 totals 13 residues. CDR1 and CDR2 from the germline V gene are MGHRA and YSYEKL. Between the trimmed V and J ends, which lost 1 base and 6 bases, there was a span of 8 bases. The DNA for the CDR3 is TGCGCCAGCAGCCAAGCCCTTCAGGATACGCAGTATTTT. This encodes CASSQALQDTQYF.

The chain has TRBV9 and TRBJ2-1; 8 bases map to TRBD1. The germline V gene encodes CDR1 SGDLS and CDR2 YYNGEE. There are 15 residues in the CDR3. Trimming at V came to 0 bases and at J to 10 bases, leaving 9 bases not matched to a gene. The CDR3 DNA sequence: TGTGCCAGCAGCGTAGCCAGGGGGCGCGGTAGGGAGCAGTTCTTC. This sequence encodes CASSVARGRGREQFF.

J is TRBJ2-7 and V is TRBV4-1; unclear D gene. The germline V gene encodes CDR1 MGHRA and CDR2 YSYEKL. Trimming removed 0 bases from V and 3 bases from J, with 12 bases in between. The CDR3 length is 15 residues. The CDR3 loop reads CASSQDNGRVYEQYF. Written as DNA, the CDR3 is TGCGCCAGCAGCCAAGACAACGGACGGGTCTACGAGCAGTACTTC.

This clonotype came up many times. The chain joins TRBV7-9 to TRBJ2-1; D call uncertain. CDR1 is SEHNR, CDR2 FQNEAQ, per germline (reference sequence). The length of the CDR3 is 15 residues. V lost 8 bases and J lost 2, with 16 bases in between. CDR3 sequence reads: CASESQFRAYNEQFF. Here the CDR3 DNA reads TGTGCCAGCGAGAGCCAGTTTCGCGCCTACAATGAGCAGTTCTTC.

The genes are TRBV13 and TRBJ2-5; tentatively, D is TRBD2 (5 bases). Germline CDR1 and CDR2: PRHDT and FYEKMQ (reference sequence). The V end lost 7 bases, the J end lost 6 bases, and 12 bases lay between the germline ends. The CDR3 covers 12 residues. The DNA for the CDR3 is TGTGCCAGCACCAACGAGGGAAAGACCCAGTACTTC. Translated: CASTNEGKTQYF.

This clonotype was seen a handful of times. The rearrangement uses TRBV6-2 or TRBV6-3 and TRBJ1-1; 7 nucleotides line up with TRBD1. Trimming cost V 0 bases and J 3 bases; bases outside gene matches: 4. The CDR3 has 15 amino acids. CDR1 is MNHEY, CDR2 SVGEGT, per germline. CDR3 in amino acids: CASSYSQTGHTEAFF. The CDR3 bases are TGTGCCAGCAGTTACTCGCAGACAGGGCACACTGAAGCTTTCTTT.

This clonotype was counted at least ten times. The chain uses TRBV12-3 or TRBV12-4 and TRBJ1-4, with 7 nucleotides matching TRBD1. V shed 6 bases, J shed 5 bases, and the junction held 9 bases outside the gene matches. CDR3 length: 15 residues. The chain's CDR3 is CASRKGTVVNEKLFF. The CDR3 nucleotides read TGTGCCAGCAGAAAGGGGACAGTAGTAAATGAAAAACTGTTTTTT.

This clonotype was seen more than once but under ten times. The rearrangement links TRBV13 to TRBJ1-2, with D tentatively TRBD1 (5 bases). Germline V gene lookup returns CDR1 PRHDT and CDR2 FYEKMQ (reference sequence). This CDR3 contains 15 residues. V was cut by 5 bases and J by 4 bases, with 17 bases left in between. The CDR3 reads CASSPAGSSLYGYTF. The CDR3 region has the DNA TGTGCCAGCAGCCCTGCAGGGTCTTCACTCTATGGCTACACCTTC.

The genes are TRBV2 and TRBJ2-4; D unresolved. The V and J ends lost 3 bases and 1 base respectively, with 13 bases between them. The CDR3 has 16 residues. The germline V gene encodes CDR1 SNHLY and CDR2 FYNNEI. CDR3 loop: CASSDNLPRAKNIQYF. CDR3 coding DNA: TGTGCCAGCAGTGACAATCTCCCGAGGGCCAAAAACATTCAGTACTTC. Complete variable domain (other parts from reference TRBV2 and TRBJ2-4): EPEVTQTPSHQVTQMGQEVILRCVPISNHLYFYWYRQILGQKVEFLVSFYNNEISEKSEIFDDQFSVERPDGSNFTLKIRSTKLEDSAMYFCASSDNLPRAKNIQYFGAGTRLSVL.

The CDR3 DNA follows: TGTGCCAGCAGCTTCCGCGGGGGAGGGGGAGATACGCAGTATTTT. Residues: CASSFRGGGGDTQYF. The chain uses TRBV13 and TRBJ2-3; D is perhaps TRBD2 (7 bases). CDR1 and CDR2 (germline): PRHDT, FYEKMQ (reference sequence). V was pared by 3 bases and J by 5 bases, with 15 bases between. This CDR3 spans 15 amino acids.

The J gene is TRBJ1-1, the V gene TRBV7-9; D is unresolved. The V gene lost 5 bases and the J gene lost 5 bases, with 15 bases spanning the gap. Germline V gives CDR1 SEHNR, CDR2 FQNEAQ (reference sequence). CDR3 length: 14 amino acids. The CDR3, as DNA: TGTGCCAGCAGCCCGAAGGGTATGAGAACTGAAGCTTTCTTT. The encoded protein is CASSPKGMRTEAFF.

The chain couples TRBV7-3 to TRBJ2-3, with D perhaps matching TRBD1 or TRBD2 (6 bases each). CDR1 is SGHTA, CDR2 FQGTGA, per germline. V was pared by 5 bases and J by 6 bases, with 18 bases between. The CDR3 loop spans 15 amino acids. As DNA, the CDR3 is TGTGCCAGCAGCCTCAACCACGGGGGCGTGGATACGCAGTATTTT. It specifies CASSLNHGGVDTQYF.

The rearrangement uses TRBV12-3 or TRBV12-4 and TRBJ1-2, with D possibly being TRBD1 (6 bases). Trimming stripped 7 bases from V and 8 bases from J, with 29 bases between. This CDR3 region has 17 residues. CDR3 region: CASNFGPPGQPFRGYTF. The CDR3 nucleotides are TGTGCCAGCAATTTTGGCCCCCCCGGACAGCCATTTCGAGGCTACACCTTC.

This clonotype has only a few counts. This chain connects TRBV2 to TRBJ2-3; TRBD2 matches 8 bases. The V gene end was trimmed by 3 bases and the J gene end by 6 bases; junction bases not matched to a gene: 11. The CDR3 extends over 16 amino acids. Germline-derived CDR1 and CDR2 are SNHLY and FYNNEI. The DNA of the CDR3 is TGTGCCAGCAGTGAGGGACTAGAACCACAGCTGGATACGCAGTATTTT. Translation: CASSEGLEPQLDTQYF.

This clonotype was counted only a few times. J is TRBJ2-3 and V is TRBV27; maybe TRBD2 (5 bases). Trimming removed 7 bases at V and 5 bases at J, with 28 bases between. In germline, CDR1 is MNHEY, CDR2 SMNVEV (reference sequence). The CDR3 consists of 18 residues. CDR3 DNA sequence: TGTGCCAGCACGAGGACCCGATTTAGCGCCGGGTCCGGAGATACGCAGTATTTT. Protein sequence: CASTRTRFSAGSGDTQYF.

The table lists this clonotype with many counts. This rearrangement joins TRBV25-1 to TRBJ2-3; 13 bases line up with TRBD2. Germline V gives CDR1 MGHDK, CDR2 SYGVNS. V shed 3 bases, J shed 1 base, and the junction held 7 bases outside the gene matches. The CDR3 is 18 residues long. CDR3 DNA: TGTGCCAGCAGTGAGACTAGCGGGGGGTATTGGGGCACAGATACGCAGTATTTT. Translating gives CASSETSGGYWGTDTQYF.

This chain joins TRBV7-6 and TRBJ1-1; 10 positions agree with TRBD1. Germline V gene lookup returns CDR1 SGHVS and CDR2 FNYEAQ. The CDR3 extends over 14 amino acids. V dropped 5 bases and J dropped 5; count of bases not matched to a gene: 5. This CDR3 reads CASSTTGGRTEAFF. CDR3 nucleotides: TGTGCCAGCAGCACGACAGGGGGCAGGACTGAAGCTTTCTTT. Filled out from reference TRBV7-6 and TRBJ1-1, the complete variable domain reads GAGVSQSPRYKVTKRGQDVALRCDPISGHVSLYWYRQALGQGPEFLTYFNYEAQQDKSGLPNDRFSAERPEGSISTLTIQRTEQRDSAMYRCASSTTGGRTEAFFGQGTRLTVV.

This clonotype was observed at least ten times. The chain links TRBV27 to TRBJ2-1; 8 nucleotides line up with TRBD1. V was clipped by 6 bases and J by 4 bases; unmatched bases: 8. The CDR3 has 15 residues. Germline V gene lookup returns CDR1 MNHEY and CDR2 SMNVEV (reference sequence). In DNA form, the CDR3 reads TGTGCCAGCAGACCCCAGGGGGCGCGGTACAATGAGCAGTTCTTC. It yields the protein CASRPQGARYNEQFF.

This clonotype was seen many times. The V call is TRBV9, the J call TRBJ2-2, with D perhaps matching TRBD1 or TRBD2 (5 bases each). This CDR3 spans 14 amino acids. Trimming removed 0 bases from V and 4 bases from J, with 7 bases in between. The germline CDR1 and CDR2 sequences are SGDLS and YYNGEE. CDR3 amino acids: CASSVGGGTGELFF. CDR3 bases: TGTGCCAGCAGCGTAGGTGGGGGCACCGGGGAGCTGTTTTTT.

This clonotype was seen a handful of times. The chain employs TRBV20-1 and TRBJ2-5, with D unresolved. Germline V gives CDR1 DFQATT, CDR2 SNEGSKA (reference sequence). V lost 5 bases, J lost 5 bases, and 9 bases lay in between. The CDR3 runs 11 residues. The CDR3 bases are TGCAGTGCTTCTCGAATGGAGACCCAGTACTTC. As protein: CSASRMETQYF.

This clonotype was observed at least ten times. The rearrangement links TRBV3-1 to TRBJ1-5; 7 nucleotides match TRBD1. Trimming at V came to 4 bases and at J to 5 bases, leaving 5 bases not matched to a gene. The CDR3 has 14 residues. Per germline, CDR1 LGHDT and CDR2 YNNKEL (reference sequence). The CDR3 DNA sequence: TGTGCCAGCAGCCTCGGACAGGAGGATCAGCCCCAGCATTTT. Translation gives CASSLGQEDQPQHF.

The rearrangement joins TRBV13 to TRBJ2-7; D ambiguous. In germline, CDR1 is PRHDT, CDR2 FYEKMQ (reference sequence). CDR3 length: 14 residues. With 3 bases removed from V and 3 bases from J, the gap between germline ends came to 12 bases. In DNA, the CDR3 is TGTGCCAGCAGCTTGACGCAGGTCAACTACGAGCAGTACTTC. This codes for CASSLTQVNYEQYF.

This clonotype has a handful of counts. The DNA of the CDR3 is TGCAGCGTTGAGGGGGGTAGCGGGAGTTCCTACAATGAGCAGTTCTTC. It codes for CSVEGGSGSSYNEQFF. The V gene is TRBV29-1, the J gene TRBJ2-1; 9 bases are shared with TRBD2. Trimming cost V 3 bases and J 1 base; bases outside gene matches: 7. The CDR3 is 16 amino acids. Germline lookup yields CDR1 SQVTM and CDR2 ANQGSEA.

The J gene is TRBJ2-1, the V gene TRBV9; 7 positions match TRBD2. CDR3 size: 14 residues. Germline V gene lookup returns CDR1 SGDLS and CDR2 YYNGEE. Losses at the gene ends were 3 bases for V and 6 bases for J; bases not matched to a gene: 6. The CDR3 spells CASSGPGGPNEQFF. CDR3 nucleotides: TGTGCCAGCAGCGGGCCGGGGGGACCCAATGAGCAGTTCTTC.

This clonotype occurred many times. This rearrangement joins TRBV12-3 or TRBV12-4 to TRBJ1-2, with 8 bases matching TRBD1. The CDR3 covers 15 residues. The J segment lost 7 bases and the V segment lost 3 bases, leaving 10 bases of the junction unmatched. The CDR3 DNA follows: TGTGCCAGCAGTTTGTTCCGTAGGACAGGGATTGGCTACACCTTC. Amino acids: CASSLFRRTGIGYTF.

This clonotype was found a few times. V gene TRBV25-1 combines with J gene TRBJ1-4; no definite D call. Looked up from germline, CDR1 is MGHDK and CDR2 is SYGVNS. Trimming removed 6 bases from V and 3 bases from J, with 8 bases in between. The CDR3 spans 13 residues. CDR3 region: CASSLFSNEKLFF. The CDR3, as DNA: TGTGCCAGCAGCCTTTTTTCTAATGAAAAACTGTTTTTT.